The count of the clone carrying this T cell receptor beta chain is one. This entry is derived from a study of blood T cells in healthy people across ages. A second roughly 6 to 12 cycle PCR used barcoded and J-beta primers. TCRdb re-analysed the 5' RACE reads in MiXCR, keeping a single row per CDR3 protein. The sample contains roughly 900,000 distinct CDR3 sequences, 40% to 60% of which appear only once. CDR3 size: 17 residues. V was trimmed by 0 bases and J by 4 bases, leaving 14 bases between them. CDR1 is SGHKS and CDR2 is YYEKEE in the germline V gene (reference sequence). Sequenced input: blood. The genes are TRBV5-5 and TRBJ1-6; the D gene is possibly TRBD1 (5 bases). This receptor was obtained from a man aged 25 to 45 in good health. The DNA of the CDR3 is TGTGCCAGCAGCTTGGCCGGTGACAGAACATATAATTCACCCCTCCACTTT. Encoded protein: CASSLAGDRTYNSPLHF.